The 16 T cell receptor beta chains in this list originate from one sample, sequenced in a study of T cells in Graves' hyperthyroidism and ophthalmopathy. Regions amplified from RNA transcripts were the TCR beta CDR3 regions. When the TCR CDR3 underwent first-round RT-PCR, the HTBI primer set was used. Each CDR3 protein is one row after TCRdb ran MiXCR on the multiplex PCR reads. Among approximately 600,000 distinct CDR3 sequences, over 12% were seen once, and the ten largest hold 3.5% to 4.5%. Sequenced input: blood. Receptor source: a woman aged 40 to 50 with Graves' ophthalmopathy.

This clonotype has a handful of counts. This chain links TRBV3-1 with TRBJ1-2; TRBD1 matches 7 bases. The CDR3 covers 14 residues. Looked up from germline, CDR1 is LGHDT and CDR2 is YNNKEL (reference sequence). After removal of 1 base from V and 7 bases from J, the junction contained 6 bases not matched to a gene. The CDR3 bases are TGTGCCAGCAGCCAAGCTGAACAGGGGTCTGGCTACACCTTC. Translation: CASSQAEQGSGYTF.

This clonotype has ten or more counts. The chain joins TRBV28 to TRBJ1-1; D remains ambiguous. Germline V gene sequence: CDR1 MDHEN, CDR2 SYDVKM. The CDR3 covers 12 residues. V dropped 7 bases and J dropped 11 bases, with 17 bases sitting between them. The CDR3 DNA is TGTGCCAGCAACTCCGAGGGCCTAGCGGCTTTCTTT. Translated: CASNSEGLAAFF.

This clonotype was counted ten times or more. The chain recombines TRBV6-2 or TRBV6-3 with TRBJ2-2; no clear D. Trimming shortened V by 6 bases and J by 7 bases, and 12 bases separated the two germline ends. The CDR3 is 13 residues long. Germline V lookup: CDR1 MNHEY, CDR2 SVGEGT. The DNA of the CDR3 is TGTGCCAGCAGAGTTAGGTTCCTCGGGGAGCTGTTTTTT. Amino acids: CASRVRFLGELFF.

This clonotype was seen only a few times. The chain combines TRBV29-1 with TRBJ2-4, with D unresolved. CDR3 length: 12 amino acids. CDR1 is SQVTM, CDR2 ANQGSEA, per germline. V was shortened by 0 bases and J by 6 bases, with 6 bases between the two germline ends. The CDR3 DNA is TGCAGCGTTGAAGACCCGGCAAACATTCAGTACTTC. Its translation: CSVEDPANIQYF.

The chain recombines TRBV29-1 with TRBJ2-2; no reliable D call. The V gene's germline CDR1 is SQVTM and CDR2 ANQGSEA. The CDR3 is 14 amino acids. Trimming pared 6 bases from V and 0 bases from J, leaving 11 bases between. The CDR3 loop is CSVKGRANTGELFF. The CDR3 bases are TGCAGCGTGAAGGGCAGAGCGAACACCGGGGAGCTGTTTTTT.

This clonotype appeared many times. V is TRBV3-1 and J is TRBJ2-7; TRBD2 agrees at 11 bases. The V segment lost 6 bases and the J segment 6 bases; nucleotides outside the gene matches: 7. Germline V gives CDR1 LGHDT, CDR2 YNNKEL (reference sequence). The CDR3 is 14 amino acids. CDR3 protein: CASRDTSGRPEQYF. CDR3 DNA: TGTGCCAGCAGAGATACTAGCGGGAGACCCGAGCAGTACTTC.

There are many counts of this clonotype. The V and J genes are TRBV13 and TRBJ2-7; D may be TRBD1 (6 bases). This CDR3 spans 15 amino acids. The V gene lost 5 bases and the J gene lost 2 bases, with 16 bases spanning the gap. Germline lookup yields CDR1 PRHDT and CDR2 FYEKMQ (reference sequence). This chain's CDR3 is CASSLGQSSAYEQYF. The CDR3 coding sequence is TGTGCCAGCAGCCTTGGACAGTCGAGCGCCTACGAGCAGTACTTC. The full variable domain, completed using reference TRBV13 and TRBJ2-7, is AAGVIQSPRHLIKEKRETATLKCYPIPRHDTVYWYQQGPGQDPQFLISFYEKMQSDKGSIPDRFSAQQFSDYHSELNMSSLELGDSALYFCASSLGQSSAYEQYFGPGTRLTVT.

This clonotype came up many times. This chain joins TRBV7-9 and TRBJ1-1; D possibly corresponds to TRBD1 (5 bases). CDR3 length: 14 amino acids. Looked up from germline, CDR1 is SEHNR and CDR2 is FQNEAQ (reference sequence). V was pared by 5 bases and J by 0 bases, with 10 bases between. The CDR3 DNA sequence: TGTGCCAGCAGCCCAAGGGGTATGAACACTGAAGCTTTCTTT. It codes for CASSPRGMNTEAFF.

This clonotype was counted at least ten times. The rearrangement joins TRBV27 to TRBJ2-7; D assignment may be TRBD1 or TRBD2 (6 bases each). This CDR3 spans 16 amino acids. Trimming left V 5 bases short and J 4 bases short, with 21 bases between. Germline lookup yields CDR1 MNHEY and CDR2 SMNVEV (reference sequence). The CDR3 DNA reads as TGTGCCAGCAGTCCCCTCAAGGGGGGAGAGGTTTACGAGCAGTACTTC. Its translation is CASSPLKGGEVYEQYF.

In this sample, this clonotype turned up a few times. The rearrangement links TRBV10-1 to TRBJ2-2; TRBD1 agrees at 7 bases. From germline, CDR1 is WNHNN and CDR2 SYGVQD (reference sequence). J was trimmed by 4 bases and V by 6 bases; bases with no gene match: 2. The CDR3 covers 13 residues. The CDR3 bases are TGCGCCAGCAGCCGGGACAGCACCGGGGAGCTGTTTTTT. Protein sequence: CASSRDSTGELFF.

Many counts were recorded for this clonotype. The V and J genes are TRBV28 and TRBJ1-2, with unresolved D. V shed 3 bases and J shed 5 bases, with 10 bases lying between them. The CDR3 is 13 amino acids. CDR1 and CDR2 (germline): MDHEN, SYDVKM. CDR3 nucleotide sequence: TGTGCCAGCAGTTTTGTAGGGTTATATGGCTACACCTTC. As protein: CASSFVGLYGYTF.

This clonotype has just a few counts. This chain's CDR3 is CASLRSGANVLTF. The CDR3 DNA sequence: TGTGCCAGCCTCCGCTCTGGGGCCAACGTCCTGACTTTC. The chain has TRBV3-1 and TRBJ2-6; D call uncertain. Germline V gene sequence: CDR1 LGHDT, CDR2 YNNKEL (reference sequence). The CDR3 sequence is 13 residues long. Trimming stripped 8 bases from V and 0 bases from J, with 5 bases between.

The table lists this clonotype with many counts. The chain joins TRBV2 to TRBJ2-7, with TRBD2 matching over 7 bases. The CDR3 length is 15 residues. Germline CDR1 reads SNHLY; CDR2 reads FYNNEI. V was pared by 6 bases and J by 2 bases, with 10 bases of the junction left unmatched. CDR3 nucleotides: TGTGCCAGCAGCATTAGCGGGTCATCAACCTACGAGCAGTACTTC. Protein sequence: CASSISGSSTYEQYF.

This clonotype appeared many times. This chain connects TRBV7-2 to TRBJ2-7; 9 bases are shared with TRBD2. The V gene's germline CDR1 is SGHTA and CDR2 FQGNSA. V shed 7 bases and J 7 bases; nucleotides not matched to a gene: 11. The CDR3 is 14 residues long. The CDR3 sequence is CASNRRAGGEEQYF. CDR3 in DNA: TGTGCCAGCAACCGACGGGCGGGAGGGGAAGAGCAGTACTTC.

This clonotype showed up many times. The chain links TRBV6-5 to TRBJ1-1; a weak D match, TRBD1 (6 bases). The CDR3 extends over 14 amino acids. The V end was cut by 2 bases, the J end by 8 bases, with 15 bases between. Germline loops: CDR1 MNHEY, CDR2 SVGAGI. This CDR3 reads CASSYREQGQEAFF. CDR3 DNA sequence: TGTGCCAGCAGTTACAGGGAACAGGGTCAGGAAGCTTTCTTT.

V usage is TRBV28 and J usage is TRBJ1-2; a weak D match, TRBD1 (6 bases). The V gene lost 3 bases and the J gene lost 8 bases, with 16 bases spanning the gap. This CDR3 region has 14 residues. Germline lookup yields CDR1 MDHEN and CDR2 SYDVKM. CDR3 residues: CASSLGDGTKGYTF. The CDR3 nucleotides are TGTGCCAGCAGTTTGGGGGACGGGACAAAGGGCTACACCTTC.